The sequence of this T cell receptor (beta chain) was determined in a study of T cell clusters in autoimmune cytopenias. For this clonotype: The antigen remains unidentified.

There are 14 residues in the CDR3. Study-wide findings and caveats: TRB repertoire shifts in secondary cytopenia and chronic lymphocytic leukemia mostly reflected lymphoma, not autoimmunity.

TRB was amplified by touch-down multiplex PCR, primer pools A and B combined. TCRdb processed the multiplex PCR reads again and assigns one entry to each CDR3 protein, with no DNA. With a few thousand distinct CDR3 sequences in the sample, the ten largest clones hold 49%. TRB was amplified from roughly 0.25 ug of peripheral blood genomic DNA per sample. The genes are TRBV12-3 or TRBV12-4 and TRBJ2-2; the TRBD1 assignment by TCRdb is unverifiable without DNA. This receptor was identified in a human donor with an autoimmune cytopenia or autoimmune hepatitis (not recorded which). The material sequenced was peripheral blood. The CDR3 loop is CASTGGWNTGELFF.